The 18 T cell receptor beta chains in this list originate from one sample, sequenced in a study of T-cell memory formation after mild COVID-19. TCRdb passed the 5' RACE reads through MiXCR, listing each CDR3 protein once. The repertoire holds approximately 390,000 distinct CDR3 sequences, with about 17% as singletons. Sample: PBMCs or a T cell subset sorted from them (not recorded which). All receptors derive from a man aged 18 to 35 who had mild COVID-19 (a few samples of this study predate the infection). Cell type and time point are not known.

This clonotype was seen a few times. The chain links TRBV5-6 to TRBJ2-5; 8 bases map to TRBD2. The ends lost 2 bases at V and 1 base at J; junction bases unmatched: 4. Looked up from germline, CDR1 is SGHDT and CDR2 is YYEEEE. This CDR3 region has 15 residues. The CDR3 protein is CASSFSGTSQETQYF. The CDR3 DNA is TGTGCCAGCAGCTTTAGCGGGACAAGCCAAGAGACCCAGTACTTC.

This clonotype showed up many times. The chain recombines TRBV12-3 or TRBV12-4 with TRBJ2-5; 7 bases fit TRBD2. V was pared by 10 bases and J by 3 bases, with 8 bases of the junction left unmatched. The length of the CDR3 is 13 residues. CDR3 region: CATGRSGEETQYF. CDR3 nucleotides: TGTGCCACCGGGCGGAGCGGGGAAGAGACCCAGTACTTC.

This clonotype was seen a handful of times. The V and J genes are TRBV6-2 or TRBV6-3 and TRBJ2-5, with D possibly TRBD1 on 5 matching bases. CDR1 is MNHEY and CDR2 is SVGEGT in the germline V gene. Trimming shortened V by 2 bases and J by 9 bases, and 13 bases separated the two germline ends. The CDR3 has 13 amino acids. DNA for the CDR3: TGTGCCAGCAGTTACGGGGCGCCGGCGGCCCAGTACTTC. It yields the protein CASSYGAPAAQYF.

The rearrangement joins TRBV5-6 to TRBJ2-3; D is unresolved. Germline CDR1 is SGHDT and CDR2 is YYEEEE. V lost 4 bases to trimming and J lost 1 base, with 10 bases between them. The CDR3 runs to 14 residues. The CDR3 sequence: CASSMTQGTDTQYF. The CDR3 nucleotides are TGTGCCAGCAGCATGACCCAGGGCACAGATACGCAGTATTTT.

This clonotype was observed a few times. The chain couples TRBV6-5 to TRBJ2-1; maybe TRBD1 (5 bases). This CDR3 contains 14 residues. CDR1 and CDR2 from the germline V gene are MNHEY and SVGAGI. V was clipped by 3 bases and J by 6 bases, with 12 bases between them. The CDR3 sequence: CASSYARVGNEQFF. CDR3 sequence (DNA): TGTGCCAGCAGTTATGCCAGGGTTGGCAATGAGCAGTTCTTC.

A few counts support this clonotype. The genes are TRBV12-3 or TRBV12-4 and TRBJ2-2; no firm D call. Trimming stripped 7 bases from V and 7 bases from J, with 13 bases between. The length of the CDR3 is 13 residues. The CDR3 sequence is CASTIKGSGELFF. The CDR3, as DNA: TGTGCCAGCACCATCAAGGGTAGCGGGGAGCTGTTTTTT.

This clonotype was counted only a few times. The CDR3, as DNA: TGTGCCAGCAGTTACGTCCTAACAGGGGTGTCCTACGAGCAGTACTTC. It yields the protein CASSYVLTGVSYEQYF. The V call is TRBV6-2 or TRBV6-3, the J call TRBJ2-7; 7 nucleotides align to TRBD1. V gave up 2 bases and J gave up 1 base; unmatched junction bases: 8. The CDR3 is 16 residues long. The germline gives CDR1 MNHEY, CDR2 SVGEGT.

In its sample, this clonotype was seen a few times. The rearrangement joins TRBV10-3 to TRBJ1-2, with 8 positions matching TRBD1. The V segment lost 7 bases and the J segment 6 bases; nucleotides outside the gene matches: 19. This CDR3 has 17 amino acids. The germline V gene encodes CDR1 ENHRY and CDR2 SYGVKD. The DNA of the CDR3 is TGTGCCATCACCGGAGGTCCAGGGGGCTATCCCCCCAATGGCTACACCTTC. Translating it yields CAITGGPGGYPPNGYTF.

The V gene is TRBV6-2 or TRBV6-3, the J gene TRBJ2-1; TRBD1 might be the D (6 bases). Trimming pared 2 bases from V and 8 bases from J, leaving 22 bases between. There are 17 residues in the CDR3. Per germline, CDR1 MNHEY and CDR2 SVGEGT. CDR3: CASSYGSRGTDGDEQFF. DNA for the CDR3: TGTGCCAGCAGTTACGGGTCGAGGGGGACCGATGGCGATGAGCAGTTCTTC.

This clonotype has a count of ten or more. This rearrangement joins TRBV5-6 to TRBJ2-5; no reliable D call. The V end was cut by 0 bases, the J end by 1 base, with 7 bases between. Germline CDR1 and CDR2: SGHDT and YYEEEE. The CDR3 extends over 14 amino acids. CDR3 sequence: CASSLAGIQETQYF. In DNA, the CDR3 is TGTGCCAGCAGCTTGGCCGGAATCCAAGAGACCCAGTACTTC.

This clonotype appeared many times. The CDR3 sequence: CASSLRVLNTEAFF. In nucleotides, the CDR3 is TGTGCCAGCAGTTTAAGGGTCTTGAACACTGAAGCTTTCTTT. The V and J genes are TRBV12-3 or TRBV12-4 and TRBJ1-1; D is ambiguous. V lost 2 bases, J lost 0 bases, and 7 bases lay in between. This CDR3 is built from 14 residues.

The V call is TRBV28, the J call TRBJ2-3; D perhaps matches TRBD2 (7 bases). Germline V CDR1 and CDR2: MDHEN, SYDVKM. CDR3 length: 14 residues. V dropped 4 bases and J dropped 3 bases, with 11 bases sitting between them. The CDR3 loop is CASSWGGTTDTQYF. The CDR3 nucleotides read TGTGCCAGCAGTTGGGGGGGGACAACAGATACGCAGTATTTT.

This clonotype has more than one count but fewer than ten. The rearrangement uses TRBV18 and TRBJ1-5; maybe TRBD1 (5 bases). The CDR3 loop spans 15 amino acids. Trimming removed 2 bases at V and 4 bases at J, with 12 bases between. Germline CDR1 reads KGHSH; CDR2 reads LQKENI. CDR3 residues: CASSPVEGRNQPQHF. DNA for the CDR3: TGTGCCAGCTCACCAGTTGAGGGACGAAATCAGCCCCAGCATTTT.

This clonotype has just a few counts. The J gene is TRBJ2-3, the V gene TRBV7-6; either TRBD1 or TRBD2 may fit D (5 bases each). Germline V CDR1 and CDR2: SGHVS, FNYEAQ. The CDR3 sequence is 16 residues long. Trimming took 4 bases from V and 0 from J, leaving 14 bases between them. The CDR3 coding sequence is TGTGCCAGCAGCTCAAGCTTCCGGGGCAGCACAGATACGCAGTATTTT. Amino acid sequence: CASSSSFRGSTDTQYF.

The chain combines TRBV19 with TRBJ2-1; the match to TRBD2 covers 14 bases. Germline V gene sequence: CDR1 LNHDA, CDR2 SQIVND (reference sequence). The ends lost 10 bases at V and 9 bases at J; junction bases unmatched: 8. The CDR3 is made up of 14 amino acids. The CDR3, as DNA: TGTGCCACCCGGACTAGCGGGGGGCCTCGTGAGCAGTTCTTC. Translation: CATRTSGGPREQFF.

The table lists this clonotype with a few counts. V and J are TRBV9 and TRBJ2-3; TRBD2 might be the D (6 bases). Trimming removed 0 bases from V and 2 bases from J, with 10 bases in between. CDR3 length equals 15 residues. Looked up from germline, CDR1 is SGDLS and CDR2 is YYNGEE. In DNA form, the CDR3 reads TGTGCCAGCAGCGTAGCGGCGGGGACCACAGATACGCAGTATTTT. Translated, it gives CASSVAAGTTDTQYF. The full variable domain, with the rest looked up from reference TRBV9 and TRBJ2-3, is DSGVTQTPKHLITATGQRVTLRCSPRSGDLSVYWYQQSLDQGLQFLIQYYNGEERAKGNILERFSAQQFPDLHSELNLSSLELGDSALYFCASSVAAGTTDTQYFGPGTRLTVL.

The CDR3 DNA reads TGTGCCAGCAGTTACTCGCTAGACAGGGTCCCCTATGGCTACACCTTC. This codes for CASSYSLDRVPYGYTF. The chain links TRBV6-5 to TRBJ1-2; 7 nucleotides agree with TRBD1. In germline, CDR1 is MNHEY, CDR2 SVGAGI. Germline trimming cut 0 bases from V and 4 bases from J; bases unmatched to any gene: 8. The CDR3 has 16 amino acids.

This clonotype showed up just a few times. This rearrangement joins TRBV7-9 to TRBJ2-2; perhaps TRBD1 as D (5 bases). CDR1 and CDR2 (germline): SEHNR, FQNEAQ (reference sequence). This CDR3 has 14 amino acids. V dropped 8 bases and J dropped 8 bases, with 18 bases sitting between them. CDR3 protein: CASGPDSTEGELFF. The CDR3 region has the DNA TGTGCCAGCGGACCTGACAGCACTGAAGGGGAGCTGTTTTTT.